This TCR beta chain was recorded in a study of T-cell memory formation after mild COVID-19 (dated by TCRdb to the early 2020s). For context, the study as a whole: TCR sequence clusters from the two donors were found to be largely donor specific. Longitudinal TCRalpha and TCRbeta repertoire sequencing tracked T-cell clones expanding and contracting after mild COVID-19 in two donors. The cohort comprised two young, previously healthy adult volunteers, one female and one male.

In its sample, this clonotype was seen a few times. This receptor's antigen is unknown. No much larger clonotype is one base removed from it; base qualities were not supplied. Sequencing took place on an Illumina NovaSeq 6000. TCRalpha and TCRbeta cDNA libraries were built by 5'RACE with constant-segment primers, adding sample barcodes and unique molecular identifiers. RNA was extracted from every sample with Trizol reagent. Library amplification was performed in two PCR steps, and a second sample barcode and Illumina TruSeq adapters were introduced in the second step. The libraries were sequenced on an Illumina NovaSeq using 2 x 150 bp paired-end reads. The original pipeline was this. With migec v1.2.7, reads were demultiplexed and then collapsed into UMI-guided consensus sequences. Using mixcr v2.1.11, UMI consensuses were aligned to TRA and TRB V and J templates and then assembled into clonotypes. Expanded or contracted clonotypes were those called significant by both edgeR and NoisET, with noise models trained on biological replicates. For edgeR calls, a false discovery rate-adjusted p below 0.01 and a log2 fold-change threshold of 1 were applied. As an exploratory analysis of dynamics, max-normalized trajectories of the 1000 most abundant clonotypes were examined with PCA combined with hierarchical clustering. Each responding clone was given a CD4 or CD8 phenotype based on the CD4+ and CD8+ repertoires, which had been sequenced separately. The public reads were reprocessed in TCRdb via fastp at Q25 and MiXCR, keeping in-frame beta chains. Duplicate CDR3 protein sequences are folded into a single record with the most common DNA and genes. The authors' filters were not applied to this entry. This sample gives hundreds of thousands of distinct CDR3 sequences in total; roughly 25% of them show up just once. About 12% of the sample lies in the top ten.

The germline V gene yields KGHDR for CDR1 and SFDVKD for CDR2. CDR3 length: 19 amino acids, cysteine to phenylalanine. Only the CDR3 portion is preserved as DNA: 57 bases, with reading frame beginning at the first base. V is trimmed back by 2 bases and J by 4 bases, and the junction contains 15 bases that no gene match accounts for. PBMCs were isolated by Ficoll-Paque density gradient centrifugation. The research as a whole found: The study included only a couple of mild cases, and larger cohorts that include severe cases with pre-infection samples were judged to be necessary. Contracting CD4+ clones were located mainly in the CM and EM memory subsets, whereas CD8+ clones were found to be enriched in EMRA. From day 15 to 85, contracting clones showed balanced CD4/CD8 phenotypes, whereas a second wave of clones that expanded from day 15 to 37 leaned towards CD4+. SARS-CoV-2 specificity of the second-wave clones peaking on day 37 was not confirmed. Some responding clones were detected in pre-infection memory, suggesting pre-existing cross-reactive memory T cells joined the SARS-CoV-2 response.

This chain is built from TRBV24-1 and TRBJ2-1, and TRBD2 aligns with 8 junction nucleotides. Sequencing was done on a sample of PBMCs or a T cell subset sorted from them (not recorded which). The receptor comes from an adult woman who had mild COVID-19 (a few samples of this study predate the infection). The sample titles of this study are shuffled in the database, so cell type and time point are left out; the donor was told from shared clones. The DNA is TGTGCCACCAGTGATTCGCTAAGGGGACTAGTAGGAGATTACAATGAGCAGTTCTTC. Its amino acids are CATSDSLRGLVGDYNEQFF.